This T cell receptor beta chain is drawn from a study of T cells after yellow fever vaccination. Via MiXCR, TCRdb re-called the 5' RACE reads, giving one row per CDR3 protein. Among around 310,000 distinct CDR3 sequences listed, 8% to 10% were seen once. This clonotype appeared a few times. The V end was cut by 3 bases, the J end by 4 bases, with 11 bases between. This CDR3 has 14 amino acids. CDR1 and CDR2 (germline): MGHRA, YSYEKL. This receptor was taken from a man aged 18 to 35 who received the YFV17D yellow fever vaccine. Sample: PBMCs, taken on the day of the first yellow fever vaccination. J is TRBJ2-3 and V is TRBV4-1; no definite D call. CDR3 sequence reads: CASSQARLSDTQYF. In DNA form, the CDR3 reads TGCGCCAGCAGCCAGGCACGCCTGTCAGATACGCAGTATTTT.